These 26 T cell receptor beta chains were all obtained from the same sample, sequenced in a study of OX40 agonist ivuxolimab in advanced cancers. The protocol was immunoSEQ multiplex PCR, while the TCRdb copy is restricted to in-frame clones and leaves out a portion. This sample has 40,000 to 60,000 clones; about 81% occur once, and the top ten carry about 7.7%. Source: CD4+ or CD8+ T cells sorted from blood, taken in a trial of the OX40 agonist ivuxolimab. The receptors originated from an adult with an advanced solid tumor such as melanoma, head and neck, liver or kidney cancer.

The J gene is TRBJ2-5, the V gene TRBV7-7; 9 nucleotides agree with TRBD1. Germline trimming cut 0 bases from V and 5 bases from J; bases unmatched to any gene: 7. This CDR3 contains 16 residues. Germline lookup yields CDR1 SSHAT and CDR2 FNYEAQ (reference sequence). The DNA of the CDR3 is TGTGCCAGCAGCTTAGCACCACAGGGGGCCGGGGAGACCCAGTACTTC. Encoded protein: CASSLAPQGAGETQYF.

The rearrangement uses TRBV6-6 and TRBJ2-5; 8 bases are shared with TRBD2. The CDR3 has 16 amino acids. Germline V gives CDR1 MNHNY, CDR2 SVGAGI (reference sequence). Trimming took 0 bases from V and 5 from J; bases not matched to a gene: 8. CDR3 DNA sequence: TGTGCCAGCAGTTACTCTACGAGCGGGAGAAGTGAGACCCAGTACTTC. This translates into CASSYSTSGRSETQYF.

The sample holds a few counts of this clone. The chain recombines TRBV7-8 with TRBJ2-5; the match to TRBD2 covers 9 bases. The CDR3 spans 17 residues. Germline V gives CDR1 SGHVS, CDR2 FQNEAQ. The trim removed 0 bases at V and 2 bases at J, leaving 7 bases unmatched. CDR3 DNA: TGTGCCAGCAGCTTAGCAAGTGGCGGGAGGGGTCAAGAGACCCAGTACTTC. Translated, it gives CASSLASGGRGQETQYF.

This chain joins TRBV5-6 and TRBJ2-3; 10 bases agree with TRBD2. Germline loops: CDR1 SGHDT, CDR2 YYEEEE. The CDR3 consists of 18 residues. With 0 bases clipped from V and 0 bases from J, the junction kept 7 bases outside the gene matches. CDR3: CASSLGLAGLPSTDTQYF. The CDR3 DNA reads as TGTGCCAGCAGCTTGGGACTAGCGGGCCTCCCTAGCACAGATACGCAGTATTTT.

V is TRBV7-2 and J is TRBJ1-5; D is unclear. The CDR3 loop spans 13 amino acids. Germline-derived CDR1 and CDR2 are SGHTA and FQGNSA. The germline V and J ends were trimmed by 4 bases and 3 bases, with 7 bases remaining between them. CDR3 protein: CASSSRINQPQHF. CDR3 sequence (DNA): TGTGCCAGCAGCTCACGGATCAATCAGCCCCAGCATTTT.

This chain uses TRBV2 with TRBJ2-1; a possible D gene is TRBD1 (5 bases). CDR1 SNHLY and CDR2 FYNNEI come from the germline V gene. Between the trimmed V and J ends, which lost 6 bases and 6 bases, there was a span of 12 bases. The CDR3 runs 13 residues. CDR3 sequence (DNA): TGTGCCAGCAGGGATGACAGCACCAATGAGCAGTTCTTC. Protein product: CASRDDSTNEQFF.

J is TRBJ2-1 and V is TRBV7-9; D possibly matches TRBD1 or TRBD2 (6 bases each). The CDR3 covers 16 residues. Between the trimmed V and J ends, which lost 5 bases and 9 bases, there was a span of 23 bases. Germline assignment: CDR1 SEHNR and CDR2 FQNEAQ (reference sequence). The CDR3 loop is CASSPRGAFVIGEQFF. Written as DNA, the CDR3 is TGTGCCAGCAGCCCGAGGGGGGCCTTTGTGATCGGTGAGCAGTTCTTC. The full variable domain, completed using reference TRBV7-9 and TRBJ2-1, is DTGVSQNPRHKITKRGQNVTFRCDPISEHNRLYWYRQTLGQGPEFLTYFQNEAQLEKSRLLSDRFSAERPKGSFSTLEIQRTEQGDSAMYLCASSPRGAFVIGEQFFGPGTRLTVL.

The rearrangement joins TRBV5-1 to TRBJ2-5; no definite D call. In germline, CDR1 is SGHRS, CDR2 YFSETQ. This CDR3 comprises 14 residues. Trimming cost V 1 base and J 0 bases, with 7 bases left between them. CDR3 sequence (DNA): TGCGCCAGCAGCTTGTATCCAGACCAAGAGACCCAGTACTTC. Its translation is CASSLYPDQETQYF. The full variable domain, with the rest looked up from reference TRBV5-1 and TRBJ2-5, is KAGVTQTPRYLIKTRGQQVTLSCSPISGHRSVSWYQQTPGQGLQFLFEYFSETQRNKGNFPGRFSGRQFSNSRSEMNVSTLELGDSALYLCASSLYPDQETQYFGPGTRLLVL.

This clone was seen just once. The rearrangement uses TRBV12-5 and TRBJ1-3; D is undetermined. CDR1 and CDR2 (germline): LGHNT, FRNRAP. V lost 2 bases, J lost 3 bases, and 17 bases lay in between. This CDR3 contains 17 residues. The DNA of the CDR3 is TGTGCTAGTGGTTTGCCCCTGGTGGGGTTTGGTGGAAACACCATATATTTT. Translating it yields CASGLPLVGFGGNTIYF.

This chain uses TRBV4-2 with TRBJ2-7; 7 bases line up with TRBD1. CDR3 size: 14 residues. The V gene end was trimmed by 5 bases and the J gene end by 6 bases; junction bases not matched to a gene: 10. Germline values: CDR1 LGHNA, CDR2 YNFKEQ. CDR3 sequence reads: CASSLREGAGEQYF. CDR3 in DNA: TGTGCCAGCAGCTTAAGAGAGGGGGCGGGCGAGCAGTACTTC.

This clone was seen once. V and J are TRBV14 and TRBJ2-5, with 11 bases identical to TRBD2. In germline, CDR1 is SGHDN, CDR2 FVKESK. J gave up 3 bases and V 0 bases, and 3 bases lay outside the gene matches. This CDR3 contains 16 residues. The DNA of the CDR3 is TGTGCCAGCAGCCAAGATGAACTAGCGGGAGAAGAGACCCAGTACTTC. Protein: CASSQDELAGEETQYF.

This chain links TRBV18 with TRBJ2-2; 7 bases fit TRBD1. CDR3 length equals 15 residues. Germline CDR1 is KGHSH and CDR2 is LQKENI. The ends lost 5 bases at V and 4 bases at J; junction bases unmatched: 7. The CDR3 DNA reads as TGTGCCAGCTCAGCCGACAGGGTCTCCACCGGGGAGCTGTTTTTT. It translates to CASSADRVSTGELFF.

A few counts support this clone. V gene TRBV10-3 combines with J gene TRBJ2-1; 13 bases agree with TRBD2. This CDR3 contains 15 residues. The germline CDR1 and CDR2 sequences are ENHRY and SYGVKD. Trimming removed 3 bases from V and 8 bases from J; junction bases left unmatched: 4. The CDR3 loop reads CAISEGLAGVHEQFF. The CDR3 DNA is TGTGCCATCAGTGAAGGACTAGCGGGAGTCCATGAGCAGTTCTTC.

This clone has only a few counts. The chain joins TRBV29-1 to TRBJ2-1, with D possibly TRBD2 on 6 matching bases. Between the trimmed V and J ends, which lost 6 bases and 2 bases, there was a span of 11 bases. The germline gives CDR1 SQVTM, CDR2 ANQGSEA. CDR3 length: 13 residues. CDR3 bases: TGCAGCGTGTGCGGGGTCCCCTACAATGAGCAGTTCTTC. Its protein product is CSVCGVPYNEQFF.

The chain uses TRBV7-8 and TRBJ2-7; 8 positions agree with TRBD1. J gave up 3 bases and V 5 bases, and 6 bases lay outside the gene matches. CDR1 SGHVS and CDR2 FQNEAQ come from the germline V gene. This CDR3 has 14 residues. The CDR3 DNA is TGTGCCAGCAGCGTCACAGGGGGGAGCTACGAGCAGTACTTC. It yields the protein CASSVTGGSYEQYF.

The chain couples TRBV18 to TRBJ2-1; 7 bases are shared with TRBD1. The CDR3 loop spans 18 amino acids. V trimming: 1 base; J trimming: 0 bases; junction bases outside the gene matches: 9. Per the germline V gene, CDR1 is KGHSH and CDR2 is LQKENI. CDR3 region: CASSPLVLTGNSYNEQFF. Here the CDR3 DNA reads TGTGCCAGCTCACCACTAGTTCTGACAGGGAACTCCTACAATGAGCAGTTCTTC.

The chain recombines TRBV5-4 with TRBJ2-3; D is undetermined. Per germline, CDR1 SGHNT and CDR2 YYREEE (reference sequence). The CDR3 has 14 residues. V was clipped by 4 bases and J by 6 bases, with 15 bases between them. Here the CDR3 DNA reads TGTGCCAGCAGCCCCAAGGACGGGTCGGATACGCAGTATTTT. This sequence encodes CASSPKDGSDTQYF.

The CDR3 loop reads CASSPTWGRELFF. DNA for the CDR3: TGTGCCAGCAGTCCGACGTGGGGACGGGAGCTGTTTTTT. V is TRBV27 and J is TRBJ2-2, with D possibly called TRBD1 or TRBD2 (5 bases each). The CDR3 covers 13 residues. The germline V gene encodes CDR1 MNHEY and CDR2 SMNVEV (reference sequence). Trimming removed 5 bases at V and 9 bases at J, with 13 bases between.

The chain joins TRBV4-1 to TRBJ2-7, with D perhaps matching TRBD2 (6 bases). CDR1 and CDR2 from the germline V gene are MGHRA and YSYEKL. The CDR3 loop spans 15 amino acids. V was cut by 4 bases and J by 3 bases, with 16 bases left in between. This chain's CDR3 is CASSLAEKGIYEQYF. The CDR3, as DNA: TGCGCCAGCAGCCTAGCGGAGAAGGGGATCTACGAGCAGTACTTC.

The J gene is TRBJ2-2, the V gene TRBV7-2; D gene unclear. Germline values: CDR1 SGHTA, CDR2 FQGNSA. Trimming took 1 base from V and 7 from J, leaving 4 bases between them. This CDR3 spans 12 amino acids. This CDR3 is CASSLENGELFF. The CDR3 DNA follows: TGTGCCAGCAGCTTAGAAAACGGGGAGCTGTTTTTT.

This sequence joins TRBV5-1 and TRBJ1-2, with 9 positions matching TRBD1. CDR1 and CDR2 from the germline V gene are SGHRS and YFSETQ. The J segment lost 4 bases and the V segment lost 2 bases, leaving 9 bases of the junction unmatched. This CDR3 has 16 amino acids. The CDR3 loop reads CASSFAPGQGSYGYTF. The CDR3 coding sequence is TGCGCCAGCAGCTTTGCCCCGGGACAGGGAAGCTATGGCTACACCTTC. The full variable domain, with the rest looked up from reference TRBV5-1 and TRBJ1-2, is KAGVTQTPRYLIKTRGQQVTLSCSPISGHRSVSWYQQTPGQGLQFLFEYFSETQRNKGNFPGRFSGRQFSNSRSEMNVSTLELGDSALYLCASSFAPGQGSYGYTFGSGTRLTVV.

The DNA for the CDR3 is TGTGCCAGCAGCTTAGGCGGGGTTAACTATGGCTACACCTTC. It is translated as CASSLGGVNYGYTF. This rearrangement joins TRBV7-6 to TRBJ1-2; D gene uncertain. CDR1 SGHVS and CDR2 FNYEAQ come from the germline V gene. The CDR3 runs to 14 residues. The germline V and J ends were trimmed by 1 base and 1 base, with 7 bases remaining between them.

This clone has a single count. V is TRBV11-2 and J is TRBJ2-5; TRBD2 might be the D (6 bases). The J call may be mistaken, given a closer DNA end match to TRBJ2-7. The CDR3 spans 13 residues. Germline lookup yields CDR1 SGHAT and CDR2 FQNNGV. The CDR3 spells CASSLRLVDEQYF. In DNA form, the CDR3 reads TGTGCCAGCAGCTTGAGACTAGTCGACGAGCAGTACTTC.

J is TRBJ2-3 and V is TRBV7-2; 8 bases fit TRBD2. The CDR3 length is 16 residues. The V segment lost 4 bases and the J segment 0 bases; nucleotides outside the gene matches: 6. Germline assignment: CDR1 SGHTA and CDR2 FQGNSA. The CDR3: CASSSLAGLSTDTQYF. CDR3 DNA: TGTGCCAGCAGCTCTCTAGCGGGTTTAAGCACAGATACGCAGTATTTT.

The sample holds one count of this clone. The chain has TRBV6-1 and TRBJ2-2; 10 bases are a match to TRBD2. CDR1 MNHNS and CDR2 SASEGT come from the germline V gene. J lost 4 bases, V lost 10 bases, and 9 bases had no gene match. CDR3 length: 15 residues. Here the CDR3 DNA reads TGTGCCACCCCGGGACTAGCGTATCTCACCGGGGAGCTGTTTTTT. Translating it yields CATPGLAYLTGELFF.

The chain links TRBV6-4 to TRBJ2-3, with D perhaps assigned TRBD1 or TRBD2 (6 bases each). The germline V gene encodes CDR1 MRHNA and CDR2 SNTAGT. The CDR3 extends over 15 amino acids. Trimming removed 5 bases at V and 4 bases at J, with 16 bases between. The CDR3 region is CASSRTTGRSDTQYF. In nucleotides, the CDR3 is TGTGCCAGCAGTCGAACCACAGGGAGGTCAGATACGCAGTATTTT.